This is a list of T cell receptor beta chains from one sample in a study of cytomegalovirus exposure and HLA in healthy donors. TCRdb's copy holds only in-frame clones and misses some; the assay was immunoSEQ multiplex PCR. Among 65,000 to 85,000 clones, 86% were seen once, and the ten largest hold approximately 1.9%. The sample consisted of PBMCs. The receptors come from a woman aged 25 to 39 in good health and CMV-seronegative. The CDR3 runs from the conserved cysteine through the conserved F or W. The order of the fields is D gene, J gene, V gene, CDR3 length, clone size, CDR3 DNA, CDR3 protein. The D gene is left open where the match is weak. Size tells how often a clone was seen (once, few, many) or the class of an expanded clone, and some rows leave it out.

d_gene: -
j_gene: TRBJ2-3
v_gene: TRBV9
len: 12
abundance: -
CDR3nt: TGTGCCAGCAGCCCTAGACCGGGTACGCAGTATTTT
CDR3aa: CASSPRPGTQYF

d_gene: -
j_gene: TRBJ2-5
v_gene: TRBV4-2
len: 14
abundance: -
CDR3nt: TGTGCCAGCAGCCGCGAAAGGATGCGGGAGACCCAGTACTTC
CDR3aa: CASSRERMRETQYF

d_gene: -
j_gene: TRBJ1-2
v_gene: TRBV7-2
len: 14
abundance: -
CDR3nt: TGTGCCAGCAGCTTAGCGGAGGTTACCTATGGCTACACCTTC
CDR3aa: CASSLAEVTYGYTF

d_gene: TRBD2
j_gene: TRBJ2-1
v_gene: TRBV11-2
len: 15
abundance: -
CDR3nt: TGTGCCAGCAGCACACTAGCGGGAGCTAACAATGAGCAGTTCTTC
CDR3aa: CASSTLAGANNEQFF

d_gene: -
j_gene: TRBJ2-1
v_gene: TRBV5-5
len: 12
abundance: -
CDR3nt: TGTGCCAGCAGCTTGGGCGACCGGGGGCAGTTCTTC
CDR3aa: CASSLGDRGQFF

d_gene: -
j_gene: TRBJ1-5
v_gene: TRBV5-1
len: 17
abundance: -
CDR3nt: TGCGCCAGCAGCTTGGCCCCGGCAGGGGCTAGCAATCAGCCCCAGCATTTT
CDR3aa: CASSLAPAGASNQPQHF

d_gene: -
j_gene: TRBJ2-1
v_gene: TRBV20-1
len: 11
abundance: -
CDR3nt: TGCAGTGCTAGAGAGCAACCATTAGAGTTCTTC
CDR3aa: CSAREQPLEFF

d_gene: -
j_gene: TRBJ2-3
v_gene: TRBV7-9
len: 13
abundance: -
CDR3nt: TGTGCCAGCAGCTTACCGGGGGCAGATACGCAGTATTTT
CDR3aa: CASSLPGADTQYF

d_gene: TRBD2
j_gene: TRBJ2-7
v_gene: TRBV7-2
len: 14
abundance: few
CDR3nt: TGTGCCAGCAGCTTATGGACTAGCACCTACGAGCAGTACTTC
CDR3aa: CASSLWTSTYEQYF

d_gene: TRBD2
j_gene: TRBJ2-2
v_gene: TRBV7-3
len: 17
abundance: -
CDR3nt: TGTGCCAGCAGCTTAACGGTCTCTAGCGGGCGGGGAGGGGAGCTGTTTTTT
CDR3aa: CASSLTVSSGRGGELFF

d_gene: -
j_gene: TRBJ1-3
v_gene: TRBV7-8
len: 14
abundance: -
CDR3nt: TGTGCCAGCCGAGGGACAATCTCTGGAAACACCATATATTTT
CDR3aa: CASRGTISGNTIYF

d_gene: TRBD2
j_gene: TRBJ2-7
v_gene: TRBV6-5
len: 15
abundance: -
CDR3nt: TGTGCCAGCAGTCCTAGCGGGAGCCCCTTCTACGAGCAGTACTTC
CDR3aa: CASSPSGSPFYEQYF

d_gene: -
j_gene: TRBJ2-3
v_gene: TRBV29-1
len: 15
abundance: -
CDR3nt: TGCAGCGTTGAAGATCTTCCACACCGCACAGATACGCAGTATTTT
CDR3aa: CSVEDLPHRTDTQYF

d_gene: -
j_gene: TRBJ2-7
v_gene: TRBV6-5
len: 15
abundance: -
CDR3nt: TGTGCCAGCAGTTACTCACGGCTAGCATCCTACGAGCAGTACTTC
CDR3aa: CASSYSRLASYEQYF

d_gene: TRBD2
j_gene: TRBJ2-3
v_gene: TRBV7-9
len: 17
abundance: -
CDR3nt: TGTGCCAGCAGCTTAGCGCGGGGTAGCGGGACGACAGATACGCAGTATTTT
CDR3aa: CASSLARGSGTTDTQYF

d_gene: -
j_gene: TRBJ2-1
v_gene: TRBV11-3
len: 13
abundance: -
CDR3nt: TGTGCCAGCAGCTTAACTACCTACAATGAGCAGTTCTTC
CDR3aa: CASSLTTYNEQFF

d_gene: -
j_gene: TRBJ1-5
v_gene: TRBV6-1
len: 14
abundance: -
CDR3nt: TGTGCCAGCAGTGAATTAACAGGCGGTCAGCCCCAGCATTTT
CDR3aa: CASSELTGGQPQHF

d_gene: -
j_gene: TRBJ1-1
v_gene: TRBV27
len: 13
abundance: -
CDR3nt: TGTGCCAGCAGTTTGGACATGAACACTGAAGCTTTCTTT
CDR3aa: CASSLDMNTEAFF

d_gene: TRBD1
j_gene: TRBJ1-2
v_gene: TRBV7-9
len: 19
abundance: -
CDR3nt: TGTGCCAGCAGCCTATCGGGCTCGGACAGGGGGGCGAACAACTATGGCTACACCTTC
CDR3aa: CASSLSGSDRGANNYGYTF

d_gene: -
j_gene: TRBJ1-5
v_gene: TRBV6-1
len: 13
abundance: -
CDR3nt: TGTGCCAGCAGCACAGGGAGGGTTCAGCCCCAGCATTTT
CDR3aa: CASSTGRVQPQHF

d_gene: -
j_gene: TRBJ1-2
v_gene: TRBV11-2
len: 14
abundance: -
CDR3nt: TGTGCCAGCAGCTTAGACAGGGCATCCTATGGCTACACCTTC
CDR3aa: CASSLDRASYGYTF

d_gene: TRBD1
j_gene: TRBJ1-2
v_gene: TRBV5-5
len: 12
abundance: -
CDR3nt: TGTGCCAGCAGGGGACAGGCGGGAGGCTACACCTTC
CDR3aa: CASRGQAGGYTF

d_gene: TRBD1
j_gene: TRBJ1-1
v_gene: TRBV18
len: 15
abundance: once
CDR3nt: TGTGCCAGCTCACCTTCGACGGGACAGACCACTGAAGCTTTCTTT
CDR3aa: CASSPSTGQTTEAFF

d_gene: -
j_gene: TRBJ2-7
v_gene: TRBV21-1
len: 10
abundance: -
CDR3nt: TGTGCCAACAGCAAAGGTCCGGAGTACTTC
CDR3aa: CANSKGPEYF

d_gene: -
j_gene: TRBJ2-7
v_gene: TRBV29-1
len: 12
abundance: -
CDR3nt: TGCAGCGTAGTAGGGGGCTCCTACGAGCAGTACTTC
CDR3aa: CSVVGGSYEQYF

d_gene: TRBD1
j_gene: TRBJ1-5
v_gene: TRBV9
len: 14
abundance: -
CDR3nt: TGTGCCAGCAGCGGCGACAGGGTGGGTCAGCCCCAGCATTTT
CDR3aa: CASSGDRVGQPQHF

d_gene: -
j_gene: TRBJ2-7
v_gene: TRBV6-1
len: 14
abundance: -
CDR3nt: TGTGCCAGCAGTGTAATAGCGGCTTCCTACGAGCAGTACTTC
CDR3aa: CASSVIAASYEQYF

d_gene: TRBD1
j_gene: TRBJ2-7
v_gene: TRBV5-1
len: 16
abundance: -
CDR3nt: TGCGCCAGCAGCTCCATTCGGGGACAGGGGAATTACGAGCAGTACTTC
CDR3aa: CASSSIRGQGNYEQYF

d_gene: -
j_gene: TRBJ1-3
v_gene: TRBV29-1
len: 15
abundance: once
CDR3nt: TGCAGCGTTGGGTCAGGGGAGTATCCTGGAAACACCATATATTTT
CDR3aa: CSVGSGEYPGNTIYF

d_gene: TRBD1
j_gene: TRBJ1-5
v_gene: TRBV4-3
len: 15
abundance: -
CDR3nt: TGCGCCAGCAGCCAAGTCGTACAGGGGAGTCAGCCCCAGCATTTT
CDR3aa: CASSQVVQGSQPQHF

d_gene: -
j_gene: TRBJ1-4
v_gene: TRBV6-1
len: 14
abundance: medium-sized
CDR3nt: TGTGCCAGCAGTGACGGGGGAGGGAATGAAAAACTGTTTTTT
CDR3aa: CASSDGGGNEKLFF

d_gene: TRBD2
j_gene: TRBJ2-7
v_gene: TRBV5-6
len: 15
abundance: few
CDR3nt: TGTGCCAGCAGCAGGACTAGCGGGAGAGCCTACGAGCAGTACTTC
CDR3aa: CASSRTSGRAYEQYF

d_gene: TRBD2
j_gene: TRBJ2-1
v_gene: TRBV2
len: 12
abundance: -
CDR3nt: TGTGCCTCCGGGACTACCTACAATGAGCAGTTCTTC
CDR3aa: CASGTTYNEQFF

d_gene: TRBD2
j_gene: TRBJ2-1
v_gene: TRBV6-5
len: 15
abundance: -
CDR3nt: TGTGCCAGCAGTTACTTTGGAGCGGGAGCGCATGAGCAGTTCTTC
CDR3aa: CASSYFGAGAHEQFF

d_gene: -
j_gene: TRBJ2-3
v_gene: TRBV9
len: 13
abundance: once
CDR3nt: TGTGCCAGCAGCGTAGGAACAGCTCCTCCGCAGTATTTT
CDR3aa: CASSVGTAPPQYF

d_gene: TRBD1
j_gene: TRBJ2-3
v_gene: TRBV7-6
len: 14
abundance: once
CDR3nt: TGTGCCAGCAGCAGGGGACAGCACACAGATACGCAGTATTTT
CDR3aa: CASSRGQHTDTQYF